One and the same sample provided the 20 T cell receptor beta chains below, sequenced in a study of cytomegalovirus exposure and HLA in healthy donors. Primers for the PCR totalled 60 Vbeta and 13 Jbeta. The repertoire was sequenced with immunoSEQ multiplex PCR; TCRdb's copy has only in-frame clones and lacks some. The data show about 250,000 clones, around 65% seen once. Sequencing was carried out using PBMCs. The receptors shown here come from a female donor in good health and CMV-seronegative.

The chain combines TRBV2 with TRBJ1-1; 8 bases are shared with TRBD1. This CDR3 region has 14 residues. Germline V gene lookup returns CDR1 SNHLY and CDR2 FYNNEI. The junction had 7 bases not matched to a gene; V was cut back by 5 bases and J by 5 bases. CDR3 nucleotide sequence: TGTGCCAGCAGTTCAGGGGGCAGGAGTACTGAAGCTTTCTTT. It specifies CASSSGGRSTEAFF.

This chain connects TRBV6-1 to TRBJ2-7; 9 nucleotides align to TRBD1. The CDR3 has 15 amino acids. Germline V lookup: CDR1 MNHNS, CDR2 SASEGT. V lost 3 bases, J lost 2 bases, and 5 bases stayed unmatched. CDR3 protein: CASSDWGQGTYEQYF. In DNA form, the CDR3 reads TGTGCCAGCAGTGATTGGGGACAGGGCACCTACGAGCAGTACTTC.

This clone appeared a few times. The gene calls are TRBV5-1 and TRBJ2-1, with D possibly matching TRBD2 (6 bases). The CDR3 is made up of 13 amino acids. Germline lookup yields CDR1 SGHRS and CDR2 YFSETQ. The V end lost 0 bases, the J end lost 9 bases, and 10 bases lay between the germline ends. This CDR3 is CASSLVGGTEQFF. CDR3 DNA: TGCGCCAGCAGCTTGGTGGGGGGAACTGAGCAGTTCTTC. Full variable domain (missing parts from reference TRBV5-1 and TRBJ2-1): KAGVTQTPRYLIKTRGQQVTLSCSPISGHRSVSWYQQTPGQGLQFLFEYFSETQRNKGNFPGRFSGRQFSNSRSEMNVSTLELGDSALYLCASSLVGGTEQFFGPGTRLTVL.

The chain has TRBV21-1 and TRBJ1-3. TRBV21-1 is a listed pseudogene. CDR3 size: 17 residues. CDR3 sequence reads: CASSKGTNMSSGNTIYF. As DNA, the CDR3 is TGTGCCAGCAGCAAAGGGACTAACATGAGCTCTGGAAACACCATATATTTT.

The rearrangement uses TRBV11-2 and TRBJ2-4, with 12 bases matching TRBD1. The CDR3 loop spans 15 amino acids. From germline, CDR1 is SGHAT and CDR2 FQNNGV. The V and J ends lost 3 bases and 7 bases, in that order; junction bases with no gene match: 4. CDR3 sequence reads: CASSLGTGGLNIQYF. In DNA form, the CDR3 reads TGTGCCAGCAGCTTGGGGACAGGGGGCTTGAACATTCAGTACTTC.

The V and J genes are TRBV5-1 and TRBJ2-2; D might be TRBD2 (7 bases). This CDR3 spans 15 amino acids. Trimming left V 4 bases short and J 5 bases short, with 15 bases between. Germline V gene sequence: CDR1 SGHRS, CDR2 YFSETQ. The CDR3 DNA reads as TGCGCCAGCAGCCCCACCGGGGGGCGGACCGGGGAGCTGTTTTTT. It encodes CASSPTGGRTGELFF.

The genes are TRBV5-1 and TRBJ1-2, with no clear D. The length of the CDR3 is 13 residues. Trimming removed 0 bases from V and 4 bases from J, with 7 bases in between. CDR1 SGHRS and CDR2 YFSETQ come from the germline V gene. CDR3 DNA sequence: TGCGCCAGCAGCTTGGCCCCTCCCTATGGCTACACCTTC. Protein product: CASSLAPPYGYTF.

The J gene is TRBJ2-7, the V gene TRBV11-3, with 11 positions matching TRBD2. Trimming took 5 bases from V and 3 from J; bases not matched to a gene: 15. The CDR3 sequence is 18 residues long. From germline, CDR1 is SGHNT and CDR2 YENEEA. Here the CDR3 reads CASSALTPILAGDYEQYF. In nucleotides, the CDR3 is TGTGCCAGCAGCGCCCTTACCCCTATACTAGCGGGGGACTACGAGCAGTACTTC.

This chain links TRBV2 with TRBJ2-7, with 12 bases fitting TRBD1. The junction had 3 bases not matched to a gene; V was cut back by 7 bases and J by 5 bases. The CDR3 contains 13 residues. CDR1 is SNHLY, CDR2 FYNNEI, per germline. The CDR3 sequence is CASKRDRGHEQYF. The CDR3 region has the DNA TGTGCCAGCAAGAGGGACAGGGGGCACGAGCAGTACTTC.

The V call is TRBV5-4, the J call TRBJ1-2; no clear D gene. V was clipped by 0 bases and J by 8 bases, with 11 bases between them. CDR3 length equals 13 residues. The V gene's germline CDR1 is SGHNT and CDR2 YYREEE (reference sequence). In nucleotides, the CDR3 is TGTGCCAGCAGCTTGGGGCGGGGAGGGGGCTACACCTTC. It codes for CASSLGRGGGYTF.

J is TRBJ1-3 and V is TRBV28; D remains ambiguous. The CDR3 has 13 amino acids. Deletions cut 1 base from V and 5 bases from J, with 6 bases between. Germline values: CDR1 MDHEN, CDR2 SYDVKM. The CDR3: CASSLYGRNTIYF. DNA for the CDR3: TGTGCCAGCAGTTTATACGGGAGAAACACCATATATTTT. The whole variable domain, filled in from reference TRBV28 and TRBJ1-3, reads DVKVTQSSRYLVKRTGEKVFLECVQDMDHENMFWYRQDPGLGLRLIYFSYDVKMKEKGDIPEGYSVSREKKERFSLILESASTNQTSMYLCASSLYGRNTIYFGEGSWLTVV.

On this clone: A junction boundary mismatches the germline segment, possibly from a read error. The gene calls are TRBV7-9 and TRBJ2-1; 7 bases fit TRBD2. Looked up from germline, CDR1 is SEHNR and CDR2 is FQNEAQ (reference sequence). The CDR3 has 16 residues. In DNA form, the CDR3 reads TGTTCCAGCAGCCCCGGAGGCGGGAGCTCCTACAATGAGCAGTTCTTC. Its protein is CSSSPGGGSSYNEQFF.

This clone appeared once. This chain joins TRBV27 and TRBJ2-1, with D perhaps TRBD1 (6 bases). The CDR3 totals 13 residues. The ends were cut back, 4 bases at V and 7 bases at J, with 11 bases in the middle. Germline loops: CDR1 MNHEY, CDR2 SMNVEV (reference sequence). The CDR3 region is CASSSQGANEQFF. Written as DNA, the CDR3 is TGTGCCAGCAGTTCACAGGGTGCAAATGAGCAGTTCTTC.

The chain joins TRBV7-2 to TRBJ1-2, with TRBD1 as a possible D gene (6 bases). Germline V gene lookup returns CDR1 SGHTA and CDR2 FQGNSA. This CDR3 has 15 residues. Trimming cost V 1 base and J 3 bases, with 12 bases left between them. The CDR3: CASSLGEGGYYGYTF. The CDR3 DNA follows: TGTGCCAGCAGCTTAGGAGAGGGGGGGTACTATGGCTACACCTTC.

This clone was observed a few times. The gene calls are TRBV9 and TRBJ1-2; 7 nucleotides line up with TRBD1. After removal of 3 bases from V and 2 bases from J, the junction contained 10 bases not matched to a gene. The CDR3 totals 16 residues. Looked up from germline, CDR1 is SGDLS and CDR2 is YYNGEE. CDR3 nucleotides: TGTGCCAGCAGCGCCAAGATGGGGGGACAGAACTATGGCTACACCTTC. The encoded protein is CASSAKMGGQNYGYTF. The full variable domain, rest sourced from reference TRBV9 and TRBJ1-2, is DSGVTQTPKHLITATGQRVTLRCSPRSGDLSVYWYQQSLDQGLQFLIQYYNGEERAKGNILERFSAQQFPDLHSELNLSSLELGDSALYFCASSAKMGGQNYGYTFGSGTRLTVV.

This clone has a handful of counts. This chain links TRBV27 with TRBJ2-1; D perhaps matches TRBD1 (6 bases). Trimming removed 5 bases at V and 9 bases at J, with 20 bases between. The CDR3 loop spans 15 amino acids. The germline V gene encodes CDR1 MNHEY and CDR2 SMNVEV (reference sequence). CDR3 in amino acids: CASSPSPDSRVEQFF. In DNA form, the CDR3 reads TGTGCCAGCAGTCCCTCGCCGGACAGTCGCGTTGAGCAGTTCTTC.

This chain connects TRBV25-1 to TRBJ1-2, with 8 bases identical to TRBD1. Losses at the gene ends were 6 bases for V and 8 bases for J; bases not matched to a gene: 17. Germline V gives CDR1 MGHDK, CDR2 SYGVNS. This CDR3 region has 16 residues. The CDR3 DNA is TGTGCCAGCAGAGAAGGGACCCCAGGGGGCTATGGAGGCTACACCTTC. Protein: CASREGTPGGYGGYTF.

There are a few counts of this clone. The chain has TRBV18 and TRBJ2-3; D is unresolved. Trimming took off 4 bases at V and 2 bases at J, with 7 bases between the two ends. Germline assignment: CDR1 KGHSH and CDR2 LQKENI. The CDR3 consists of 13 residues. The CDR3 loop is CASSLVNTDTQYF. CDR3 bases: TGTGCCAGCTCACTTGTAAACACAGATACGCAGTATTTT.

The chain employs TRBV28 and TRBJ1-1, with TRBD1 as a possible D gene (5 bases). Germline V lookup: CDR1 MDHEN, CDR2 SYDVKM. The CDR3 totals 12 residues. V was shortened by 10 bases and J by 4 bases, with 13 bases between the two germline ends. The CDR3 bases are TGTGCCACCGGCGACAGCTCCACTGAAGCTTTCTTT. This encodes CATGDSSTEAFF.

This chain links TRBV29-1 with TRBJ1-1; D not resolved. Looked up from germline, CDR1 is SQVTM and CDR2 is ANQGSEA. Trimming stripped 5 bases from V and 0 bases from J, with 4 bases between. The CDR3 length is 11 residues. The DNA for the CDR3 is TGCAGCGTTAGCTTGAACACTGAAGCTTTCTTT. This sequence encodes CSVSLNTEAFF.